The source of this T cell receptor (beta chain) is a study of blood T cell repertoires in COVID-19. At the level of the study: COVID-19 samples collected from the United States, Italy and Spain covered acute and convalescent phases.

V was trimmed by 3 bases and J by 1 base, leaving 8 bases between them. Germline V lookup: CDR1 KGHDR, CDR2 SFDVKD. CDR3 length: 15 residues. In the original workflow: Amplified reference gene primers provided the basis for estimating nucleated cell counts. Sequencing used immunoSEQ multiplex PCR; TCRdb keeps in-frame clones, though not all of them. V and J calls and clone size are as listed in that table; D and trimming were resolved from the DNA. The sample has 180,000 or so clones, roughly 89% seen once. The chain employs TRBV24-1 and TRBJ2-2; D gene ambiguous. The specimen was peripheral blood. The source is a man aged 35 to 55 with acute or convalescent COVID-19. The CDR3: CATSDNRWNTGELFF. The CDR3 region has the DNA TGTGCCACCAGTGATAATCGGTGGAACACCGGGGAGCTGTTTTTT.